This T cell receptor (beta chain) was recovered during a study of OX40 agonist ivuxolimab in advanced cancers. At the level of the study: In three patients, partial responses were observed, one with hepatocellular carcinoma and two with cutaneous melanoma.

Using immunoSEQ multiplex PCR, the repertoire was profiled, and TCRdb retains in-frame clones only, with some absent. In the table there are roughly 90,000 clones, 85% to 95% of which are singletons. As regards this clone: The target antigen is unknown.

The CDR3 has 15 residues. The germline V gene encodes CDR1 MNHEY and CDR2 SMNVEV (reference sequence). V lost 4 bases, J lost 4 bases, and 16 bases lay in between. Patients who had autoimmune disease history or got systemic immunosuppression were left out. Study-level results: Among the lowest levels of clonal expansion were found in partial responders at 0.1-3.0 mg/kg. Mean expanded clone counts were higher in CD8+ than CD4+ T cells.

The chain carries TRBV27 and TRBJ1-2; tentative D call: TRBD1 (6 bases). This TCR derives from an adult with an advanced solid tumor such as melanoma, head and neck, liver or kidney cancer. Sequenced material: CD4+ or CD8+ T cells sorted from blood, taken in a trial of the OX40 agonist ivuxolimab. The CDR3 DNA follows: TGTGCCAGCAGTTACCTGCCCGGGGGCCTCTATGGCTACACCTTC. This codes for CASSYLPGGLYGYTF.